The 20 T cell receptor beta chains listed next were all sequenced from one sample in a study of PD-L1 blockade in urothelial cancer. The data were produced by immunoSEQ multiplex PCR, yet TCRdb's version contains in-frame clones alone and is incomplete. The repertoire has fewer than 40,000 clones, more than 80% of them found once; the top ten carry approximately 8.8%. The sequenced sample was PBMCs, obtained around atezolizumab (anti-PD-L1) treatment. The receptors shown here come from a man aged 70 or older with urothelial cancer.

V and J are TRBV5-1 and TRBJ1-4; D gene ambiguous. Germline V CDR1 and CDR2: SGHRS, YFSETQ. V lost 0 bases to trimming and J lost 7 bases, with 19 bases between them. The CDR3 totals 17 residues. The DNA of the CDR3 is TGCGCCAGCAGCTTGGGAAGCGTCTCAAATGTCGGTGAAAAACTGTTTTTT. Encoded protein: CASSLGSVSNVGEKLFF.

V and J are TRBV6-1 and TRBJ1-2; 8 bases are shared with TRBD1. Per germline, CDR1 MNHNS and CDR2 SASEGT. V was pared by 7 bases and J by 2 bases, with 6 bases of the junction left unmatched. The CDR3 is made up of 14 amino acids. This CDR3 is CASTVGQGNYGYTF. The CDR3 DNA reads as TGTGCCAGCACCGTCGGACAGGGAAACTATGGCTACACCTTC.

The genes are TRBV5-4 and TRBJ2-7, with TRBD1 identical over 9 bases. Per germline, CDR1 SGHNT and CDR2 YYREEE (reference sequence). This CDR3 has 15 residues. V lost 4 bases to trimming and J lost 3 bases; unmatched junction nucleotides: 8. CDR3 nucleotides: TGTGCCAGCAGCATAAACAGGGGGCGTCACTACGAGCAGTACTTC. Protein sequence: CASSINRGRHYEQYF.

The chain links TRBV5-4 to TRBJ2-2, with D possibly matching TRBD2 (5 bases). V shed 3 bases and J shed 3 bases, with 18 bases lying between them. CDR1 SGHNT and CDR2 YYREEE come from the germline V gene (reference sequence). The CDR3 length is 17 residues. Here the CDR3 DNA reads TGTGCCAGCAGCTCCGCTAGGACTGGGTCGGACACCGGGGAGCTGTTTTTT. It yields the protein CASSSARTGSDTGELFF.

This chain joins TRBV29-1 and TRBJ1-1; 11 positions match TRBD1. This CDR3 spans 17 amino acids. Germline values: CDR1 SQVTM, CDR2 ANQGSEA. V trimming: 6 bases; J trimming: 4 bases; junction bases outside the gene matches: 16. In DNA form, the CDR3 reads TGCAGCGTAGACAAAGGGGACAGGGGGATAGGAAGCACTGAAGCTTTCTTT. It is translated as CSVDKGDRGIGSTEAFF.

The chain carries TRBV5-6 and TRBJ2-1; 11 nucleotides match TRBD2. Germline CDR1 is SGHDT and CDR2 is YYEEEE. V lost 0 bases to trimming and J lost 3 bases; unmatched junction nucleotides: 5. This CDR3 is 17 amino acids long. The chain's CDR3 is CASSLGVGLAGYNEQFF. DNA of the CDR3: TGTGCCAGCAGCTTGGGAGTAGGACTAGCGGGCTACAATGAGCAGTTCTTC.

The CDR3 bases are TGTGCCAGCATAGCTGCTAACTATGGCTACACCTTC. Protein: CASIAANYGYTF. V and J are TRBV28 and TRBJ1-2, with no clear D. CDR3 size: 12 residues. The germline V gene has CDR1 MDHEN and CDR2 SYDVKM. V shed 7 bases and J shed 0 bases, with 6 bases lying between them.

This clone was detected once. The V gene is TRBV5-1, the J gene TRBJ2-7, with a tentative D call TRBD1 (5 bases). V was cut by 4 bases and J by 5 bases, with 13 bases left in between. The V gene's germline CDR1 is SGHRS and CDR2 YFSETQ. The CDR3 totals 13 residues. CDR3 bases: TGCGCCAGCAGCGCAGGGATGAAGGACGAGCAGTACTTC. Its protein product is CASSAGMKDEQYF.

This chain connects TRBV2 to TRBJ2-2; 7 bases agree with TRBD1. Germline lookup yields CDR1 SNHLY and CDR2 FYNNEI. V shed 7 bases, J shed 0 bases, and the junction held 5 bases outside the gene matches. CDR3 length equals 15 residues. The CDR3: CASKQGQTNTGELFF. As DNA, the CDR3 is TGTGCCAGCAAGCAGGGACAGACGAACACCGGGGAGCTGTTTTTT.

V gene TRBV27 combines with J gene TRBJ1-1, with a weak D call TRBD1 (5 bases). CDR1 is MNHEY and CDR2 is SMNVEV in the germline V gene (reference sequence). Trimming took 6 bases from V and 7 from J, leaving 21 bases between them. This CDR3 contains 15 residues. In DNA, the CDR3 is TGTGCCAGCAGGATTACTGGACCGACCAGGGTTGAAGCTTTCTTT. As protein: CASRITGPTRVEAFF.

The chain carries TRBV7-6 and TRBJ1-2; D is unresolved. The germline CDR1 and CDR2 sequences are SGHVS and FNYEAQ. The CDR3 contains 11 residues. V was trimmed by 4 bases and J by 8 bases, leaving 8 bases between them. The CDR3 is CASSSPVGYTF. DNA of the CDR3: TGTGCCAGCAGCTCCCCAGTGGGCTACACCTTC.

This chain uses TRBV7-2 with TRBJ2-5; TRBD2 aligns across 10 bases. J lost 5 bases, V lost 1 base, and 7 bases had no gene match. Germline V lookup: CDR1 SGHTA, CDR2 FQGNSA. The CDR3 has 16 amino acids. This chain's CDR3 is CASSLGSSGSGETQYF. The CDR3 DNA sequence: TGTGCCAGCAGCTTAGGATCTAGCGGGAGTGGGGAGACCCAGTACTTC. The whole variable domain, remainder taken from reference TRBV7-2 and TRBJ2-5, is GAGVSQSPSNKVTEKGKDVELRCDPISGHTALYWYRQSLGQGLEFLIYFQGNSAPDKSGLPSDRFSAERTGGSVSTLTIQRTQQEDSAVYLCASSLGSSGSGETQYFGPGTRLLVL.

The chain has TRBV6-1 and TRBJ1-1; D unclear. The CDR3 has 14 residues. Trimming shortened V by 7 bases and J by 0 bases, and 12 bases separated the two germline ends. Germline V lookup: CDR1 MNHNS, CDR2 SASEGT. The CDR3 bases are TGTGCCAGCAAGAGGCCCCGTCTGAACACTGAAGCTTTCTTT. Encoded protein: CASKRPRLNTEAFF.

V gene TRBV7-9 combines with J gene TRBJ2-5, with 7 bases that match TRBD1. Germline lookup yields CDR1 SEHNR and CDR2 FQNEAQ (reference sequence). This CDR3 region has 14 residues. The trim removed 0 bases at V and 4 bases at J, leaving 2 bases unmatched. The CDR3 loop reads CASSLAAGGETQYF. CDR3 DNA: TGTGCCAGCAGCTTAGCCGCAGGGGGAGAGACCCAGTACTTC. Supplemented by reference TRBV7-9 and TRBJ2-5, the full variable domain reads DTGVSQNPRHKITKRGQNVTFRCDPISEHNRLYWYRQTLGQGPEFLTYFQNEAQLEKSRLLSDRFSAERPKGSFSTLEIQRTEQGDSAMYLCASSLAAGGETQYFGPGTRLLVL.

This rearrangement joins TRBV18 to TRBJ1-2; D is possibly TRBD1 (6 bases). V was clipped by 3 bases and J by 4 bases, with 12 bases between them. The CDR3 is made up of 14 amino acids. CDR1 and CDR2 (germline): KGHSH, LQKENI. CDR3 amino acids: CASSPWDNVYGYTF. The CDR3 nucleotides read TGTGCCAGCTCACCTTGGGACAATGTCTATGGCTACACCTTC.

The chain couples TRBV5-1 to TRBJ1-2, with TRBD1 identical over 7 bases. Germline lookup yields CDR1 SGHRS and CDR2 YFSETQ. The CDR3 sequence is 15 residues long. V lost 1 base to trimming and J lost 6 bases; unmatched junction nucleotides: 9. CDR3 bases: TGCGCCAGCAGCTTGTGGACAGGAACCCTCGATGGCTACACCTTC. Protein sequence: CASSLWTGTLDGYTF.

The V and J genes are TRBV30 and TRBJ1-1; D is undetermined. CDR1 is GTSNPN and CDR2 is SVGIG in the germline V gene (reference sequence). This CDR3 comprises 13 residues. V was clipped by 7 bases and J by 4 bases, with 16 bases between them. The CDR3, as DNA: TGTGCCTTCCAGAGGAGGGTGGGCACTGAAGCTTTCTTT. The encoded protein is CAFQRRVGTEAFF. The variable domain in full, with the rest retrieved from reference TRBV30 and TRBJ1-1, is SQTIHQWPATLVQPVGSPLSLECTVEGTSNPNLYWYRQAAGRGLQLLFYSVGIGQISSEVPQNLSASRPQDRQFILSSKKLLLSDSGFYLCAFQRRVGTEAFFGQGTRLTVV.

The J gene is TRBJ1-2, the V gene TRBV2; D is uncertain. The CDR3 covers 11 residues. Trimming stripped 6 bases from V and 8 bases from J, with 10 bases between. CDR1 is SNHLY and CDR2 is FYNNEI in the germline V gene. The CDR3 reads CASSPGRGYTF. The CDR3 nucleotides read TGTGCCAGCAGCCCGGGTCGCGGCTACACCTTC.

This sequence joins TRBV2 and TRBJ1-5; 8 nucleotides line up with TRBD1. Looked up from germline, CDR1 is SNHLY and CDR2 is FYNNEI. V trimming: 10 bases; J trimming: 6 bases; junction bases outside the gene matches: 8. The CDR3 extends over 13 amino acids. DNA for the CDR3: TGTGCCACCGGGGCCAGGGGGCTTCAGCCCCAGCATTTT. Translation gives CATGARGLQPQHF.

This rearrangement joins TRBV5-1 to TRBJ2-7, with 7 nucleotides matching TRBD2. J gave up 4 bases and V 0 bases, and 10 bases lay outside the gene matches. Per germline, CDR1 SGHRS and CDR2 YFSETQ. The CDR3 extends over 16 amino acids. Written as DNA, the CDR3 is TGCGCCAGCAGCTTGGGATCCGGGACTAACCTTTACGAGCAGTACTTC. Its protein product is CASSLGSGTNLYEQYF. The full variable domain, rest sourced from reference TRBV5-1 and TRBJ2-7, is KAGVTQTPRYLIKTRGQQVTLSCSPISGHRSVSWYQQTPGQGLQFLFEYFSETQRNKGNFPGRFSGRQFSNSRSEMNVSTLELGDSALYLCASSLGSGTNLYEQYFGPGTRLTVT.